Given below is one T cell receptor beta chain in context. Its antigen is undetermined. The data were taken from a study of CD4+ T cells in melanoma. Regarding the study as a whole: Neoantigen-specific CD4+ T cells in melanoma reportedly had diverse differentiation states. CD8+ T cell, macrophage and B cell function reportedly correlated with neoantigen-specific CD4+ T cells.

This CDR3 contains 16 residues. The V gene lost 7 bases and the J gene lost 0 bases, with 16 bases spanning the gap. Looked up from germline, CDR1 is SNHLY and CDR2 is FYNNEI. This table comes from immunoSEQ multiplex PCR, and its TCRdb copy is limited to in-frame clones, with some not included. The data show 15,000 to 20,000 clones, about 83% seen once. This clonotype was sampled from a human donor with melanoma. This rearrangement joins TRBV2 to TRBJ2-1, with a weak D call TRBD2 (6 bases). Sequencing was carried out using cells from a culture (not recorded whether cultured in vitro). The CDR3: CASTLGGVSSYNEQFF. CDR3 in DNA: TGTGCCAGCACCCTGGGCGGGGTGAGCTCCTACAATGAGCAGTTCTTC.